These 7 T cell receptor beta chains share one sample of origin, sequenced in a study of response to subunit inactivated influenza vaccine. TCRdb re-derived calls from the RT-PCR reads in MiXCR, one entry per CDR3 protein. The data show around 650,000 distinct CDR3 sequences, with 15% to 19% seen just once and about 9.9% held by the top ten. Specimen: PBMCs from blood, collected roughly 12 days after vaccination. The receptor set was obtained from a man aged 45-65 years who received an inactivated influenza vaccine.

This chain connects TRBV28 to TRBJ2-7, with D perhaps matching TRBD1 (5 bases). V was pared by 6 bases and J by 0 bases, with 18 bases between. CDR3 length equals 16 residues. Germline loops: CDR1 MDHEN, CDR2 SYDVKM. The CDR3 nucleotides read TGTGCCAGCAGCCTAAACCCAGGGATTAGCTCCTACGAGCAGTACTTC. Translating gives CASSLNPGISSYEQYF.

This clonotype showed up just a few times. The rearrangement joins TRBV29-1 to TRBJ1-1; D might be TRBD1 (6 bases). The CDR3 extends over 14 amino acids. Germline CDR1 and CDR2: SQVTM and ANQGSEA. Trimming left V 0 bases short and J 6 bases short, with 14 bases between. CDR3 amino acids: CSVEDRGGLAEAFF. CDR3 nucleotide sequence: TGCAGCGTTGAAGATAGAGGGGGGCTAGCTGAAGCTTTCTTT.

This clonotype has just one count. The chain carries TRBV20-1 and TRBJ1-4; no firm D call. Trimming took off 0 bases at V and 7 bases at J, with 9 bases between the two ends. The CDR3 runs 13 residues. Germline V CDR1 and CDR2: DFQATT, SNEGSKA (reference sequence). CDR3 in amino acids: CSAREEWGEKLFF. Written as DNA, the CDR3 is TGCAGTGCTAGAGAGGAGTGGGGTGAAAAACTGTTTTTT.

This clonotype has a handful of counts. This clone may be a read error of a much larger clone one base away. The V call is TRBV12-3 or TRBV12-4, the J call TRBJ2-7; no clear D gene. This CDR3 contains 12 residues. This chain's CDR3 is CTSSSRNYEQYF. The CDR3 region has the DNA TGTACCAGCAGTTCCAGAAACTACGAGCAGTACTTC.

This clonotype was found a few times. The chain uses TRBV5-4 and TRBJ2-2; no firm D call. V lost 0 bases and J lost 7, with 7 bases in between. The CDR3 is 13 amino acids. CDR1 and CDR2 (germline): SGHNT, YYREEE (reference sequence). CDR3 sequence reads: CASSLESFGELFF. The CDR3 DNA reads TGTGCCAGCAGCTTGGAAAGTTTCGGGGAGCTGTTTTTT.

V and J are TRBV9 and TRBJ2-7; weak D call: TRBD1 (5 bases). V dropped 0 bases and J dropped 6 bases, with 10 bases sitting between them. CDR1 and CDR2 from the germline V gene are SGDLS and YYNGEE. The CDR3 is 13 residues long. The CDR3 DNA reads TGTGCCAGCAGCGTAGCCCAGGGTGGCGAGCAGTACTTC. This codes for CASSVAQGGEQYF. The full variable domain, completed using reference TRBV9 and TRBJ2-7, is DSGVTQTPKHLITATGQRVTLRCSPRSGDLSVYWYQQSLDQGLQFLIQYYNGEERAKGNILERFSAQQFPDLHSELNLSSLELGDSALYFCASSVAQGGEQYFGPGTRLTVT.

Only a few counts were recorded for this clonotype. The CDR3 nucleotides read TGCGCCAGCAGTCGCAGTCAGGGGGTCTCAGATACGCAGTATTTT. This encodes CASSRSQGVSDTQYF. The J gene is TRBJ2-3, the V gene TRBV23-1, with 7 bases lining up with TRBD1. TRBV23-1 is filed as an ORF, its function uncertain. The CDR3 totals 15 residues. After removal of 4 bases from V and 4 bases from J, the junction contained 8 bases not matched to a gene.